The 28 T cell receptor beta chains given below trace back to one sample, sequenced in a study of identical twins. One entry per CDR3 protein, called by TCRdb with MiXCR from the 5' RACE reads. The sample shows about 220,000 distinct CDR3 sequences, 6% to 8% of them seen only once. The data were also submitted as part of a second study, on yellow fever vaccine responses in identical twins.

The sequenced sample was CD8+ T cells sorted from blood. These receptors came from a woman between 18 and 29 years old in good health.

The V and J genes are TRBV7-7 and TRBJ2-3, with 8 nucleotides matching TRBD2. The V gene's germline CDR1 is SSHAT and CDR2 FNYEAQ (reference sequence). J gave up 5 bases and V 5 bases, and 9 bases lay outside the gene matches. The CDR3 extends over 15 amino acids. The CDR3 protein is CASSRLAPGGDTQYF. In DNA, the CDR3 is TGTGCCAGCAGCCGACTAGCGCCGGGAGGAGATACGCAGTATTTT.

This clonotype has a handful of counts. CDR3 amino acids: CASSPLWETGGREQYF. The CDR3 DNA follows: TGCGCCAGCAGCCCGTTGTGGGAGACAGGGGGCCGCGAGCAGTACTTC. This chain connects TRBV5-1 to TRBJ2-7; 10 nucleotides line up with TRBD1. Trimming at V came to 4 bases and at J to 6 bases, leaving 13 bases not matched to a gene. The CDR3 contains 16 residues. Per the germline V gene, CDR1 is SGHRS and CDR2 is YFSETQ.

J is TRBJ2-3 and V is TRBV5-1, with a possible D match to TRBD2 (7 bases). The CDR3 is 14 amino acids. Germline-derived CDR1 and CDR2 are SGHRS and YFSETQ. Trimming stripped 1 base from V and 4 bases from J, with 10 bases between. CDR3 in DNA: TGCGCCAGCAGCTTGAGGGGGGGGCCAGATACGCAGTATTTT. Translated: CASSLRGGPDTQYF.

This clonotype was detected many times. V gene TRBV29-1 combines with J gene TRBJ2-7; 7 bases fit TRBD2. Trimming removed 7 bases from V and 5 bases from J; junction bases left unmatched: 8. This CDR3 has 12 amino acids. CDR1 SQVTM and CDR2 ANQGSEA come from the germline V gene. The CDR3 coding sequence is TGCAGCGCTACCGGGACTAAAGACGAGCAGTACTTC. Amino acid sequence: CSATGTKDEQYF.

The genes are TRBV11-2 and TRBJ2-3; a possible D gene is TRBD2 (7 bases). From germline, CDR1 is SGHAT and CDR2 FQNNGV. This CDR3 region has 16 residues. Deletions cut 5 bases from V and 4 bases from J, with 19 bases between. CDR3 in DNA: TGTGCCAGCAGCCAGACCTTGGGGGGGGGCCCAGATACGCAGTATTTT. It specifies CASSQTLGGGPDTQYF. Looking up the rest from reference TRBV11-2 and TRBJ2-3 gives the full variable domain: EAGVAQSPRYKIIEKRQSVAFWCNPISGHATLYWYQQILGQGPKLLIQFQNNGVVDDSQLPKDRFSAERLKGVDSTLKIQPAKLEDSAVYLCASSQTLGGGPDTQYFGPGTRLTVL.

This clonotype showed up just a few times. The CDR3 loop reads CASSEGQAEAFF. CDR3 DNA: TGTGCCAGCAGCGAAGGACAGGCTGAAGCTTTCTTT. This chain links TRBV11-2 with TRBJ1-1, with 7 nucleotides matching TRBD1. Germline loops: CDR1 SGHAT, CDR2 FQNNGV. V dropped 5 bases and J dropped 6; count of bases not matched to a gene: 3. This CDR3 is 12 amino acids long.

This rearrangement joins TRBV7-8 to TRBJ1-5, with D uncertain. CDR1 is SGHVS, CDR2 FQNEAQ, per germline. The CDR3 sequence is 17 residues long. V dropped 1 base and J dropped 11 bases, with 24 bases sitting between them. In DNA, the CDR3 is TGTGCCAGCAGCTTAGGCGTCGAGGGAGAACTTGTCCAGACCCAGCATTTT. Protein sequence: CASSLGVEGELVQTQHF.

The rearrangement joins TRBV28 to TRBJ2-7; 11 bases are a match to TRBD2. With V trimmed by 5 bases and J by 4 bases, 7 bases remained unmatched. This CDR3 is 15 amino acids long. Germline V gene sequence: CDR1 MDHEN, CDR2 SYDVKM. The CDR3 nucleotides are TGTGCCAGCAGTCCTTTAGCGGGAGGGGAATACGAGCAGTACTTC. Amino acids: CASSPLAGGEYEQYF. The entire variable domain, with the rest obtained from reference TRBV28 and TRBJ2-7, is as follows: DVKVTQSSRYLVKRTGEKVFLECVQDMDHENMFWYRQDPGLGLRLIYFSYDVKMKEKGDIPEGYSVSREKKERFSLILESASTNQTSMYLCASSPLAGGEYEQYFGPGTRLTVT.

This clonotype showed up many times. The chain recombines TRBV11-3 with TRBJ2-1, with TRBD2 matching over 10 bases. From germline, CDR1 is SGHNT and CDR2 YENEEA. This CDR3 comprises 15 residues. The ends lost 0 bases at V and 5 bases at J; junction bases unmatched: 1. The CDR3 coding sequence is TGTGCCAGCAGCTTAGAACTAGCGGGAAACAATGAGCAGTTCTTC. Its protein product is CASSLELAGNNEQFF.

The V and J genes are TRBV14 and TRBJ2-1; 15 positions match TRBD2. CDR3 length equals 19 residues. Germline CDR1 reads SGHDN; CDR2 reads FVKESK. With 2 bases clipped from V and 2 bases from J, the junction kept 7 bases outside the gene matches. DNA of the CDR3: TGTGCCAGCAGCCAAAGGGGACTAGCGGGAGGTCTCCCCTACAATGAGCAGTTCTTC. Protein: CASSQRGLAGGLPYNEQFF.

This chain joins TRBV9 and TRBJ2-3; D gene uncertain. CDR3 length equals 15 residues. In germline, CDR1 is SGDLS, CDR2 YYNGEE. Trimming stripped 4 bases from V and 1 base from J, with 13 bases between. The CDR3 bases are TGTGCCAGCAGCCAAAGAGCCTCTCGCACAGATACGCAGTATTTT. It translates to CASSQRASRTDTQYF.

On this clonotype: This may arise from a read error, as a much more abundant clone is one base away. The genes are TRBV5-1 and TRBJ2-7; D gene uncertain. The V gene lost 0 bases and the J gene lost 0 bases, with 10 bases spanning the gap. The CDR3 extends over 15 amino acids. Germline CDR1 reads SGHRS; CDR2 reads YFSETQ. The CDR3 reads CASSLDARGSYEQYF. CDR3 in DNA: TGCGCCAGCAGCTTGGACGCGAGAGGCTCCTACGAGCAGTACTTC.

This clonotype has a handful of counts. The chain combines TRBV10-3 with TRBJ2-7, with D perhaps TRBD1 or TRBD2 (6 bases each). The CDR3 covers 13 residues. Per germline, CDR1 ENHRY and CDR2 SYGVKD. The germline V and J ends were trimmed by 10 bases and 2 bases, with 15 bases remaining between them. The CDR3: CATQEGGPYEQYV. As DNA, the CDR3 is TGTGCCACCCAAGAGGGGGGTCCCTACGAGCAGTACGTC.

The chain carries TRBV3-1 and TRBJ2-1, with 7 bases aligning to TRBD2. This CDR3 has 16 amino acids. CDR1 is LGHDT and CDR2 is YNNKEL in the germline V gene (reference sequence). Germline trimming cut 3 bases from V and 6 bases from J; bases unmatched to any gene: 11. The CDR3 is CASSHPPGGNFNEQFF. DNA of the CDR3: TGTGCCAGCAGCCACCCGCCGGGGGGAAATTTCAATGAGCAGTTCTTC.

This clonotype occurred a few times. This chain links TRBV18 with TRBJ1-5; D gene ambiguous. This CDR3 contains 14 residues. V lost 6 bases and J lost 6, with 15 bases in between. Germline V lookup: CDR1 KGHSH, CDR2 LQKENI. CDR3 sequence reads: CASSVESGSQPQHF. CDR3 DNA: TGTGCCAGCTCGGTTGAATCGGGAAGTCAGCCCCAGCATTTT. Filled out from reference TRBV18 and TRBJ1-5, the complete variable domain reads NAGVMQNPRHLVRRRGQEARLRCSPMKGHSHVYWYRQLPEEGLKFMVYLQKENIIDESGMPKERFSAEFPKEGPSILRIQQVVRGDSAAYFCASSVESGSQPQHFGDGTRLSIL.

This clonotype has at least ten counts. V is TRBV4-2 and J is TRBJ1-1; D is possibly TRBD1 (5 bases). The CDR3 extends over 16 amino acids. The V end was cut by 0 bases, the J end by 4 bases, with 15 bases between. Germline V gene lookup returns CDR1 LGHNA and CDR2 YNFKEQ. CDR3 in amino acids: CASSQDLRGVGTEAFF. The CDR3, as DNA: TGTGCCAGCAGCCAAGACTTGCGGGGGGTGGGCACTGAAGCTTTCTTT.

This clonotype was counted only a few times. The chain has TRBV20-1 and TRBJ2-3, with D possibly TRBD2 on 5 matching bases. In germline, CDR1 is DFQATT, CDR2 SNEGSKA (reference sequence). Deletions cut 0 bases from V and 0 bases from J, with 16 bases between. The CDR3 consists of 17 residues. CDR3 region: CSARDHFGLTSTDTQYF. The CDR3 DNA reads as TGCAGTGCTAGAGATCACTTTGGACTGACTAGCACAGATACGCAGTATTTT.

This clonotype was counted only a few times. The chain carries TRBV20-1 and TRBJ1-3; D is undetermined. The CDR3 covers 15 residues. With 0 bases removed from V and 3 bases from J, the gap between germline ends came to 12 bases. The germline gives CDR1 DFQATT, CDR2 SNEGSKA (reference sequence). The chain's CDR3 is CSARDTRQGGNTIYF. The CDR3 region has the DNA TGCAGTGCTAGAGACACCCGACAAGGTGGAAACACCATATATTTT.

This clonotype occurred a few times. This rearrangement joins TRBV20-1 to TRBJ2-1; the D gene could be TRBD1 or TRBD2 (5 bases each). CDR1 is DFQATT, CDR2 SNEGSKA, per germline (reference sequence). This CDR3 contains 14 residues. V dropped 6 bases and J dropped 2 bases, with 14 bases sitting between them. For the CDR3, the DNA is TGCAGTGCCCCACGGGACGGCCCCTACAATGAGCAGTTCTTC. This gives the protein CSAPRDGPYNEQFF.

This clonotype was counted a few times. J is TRBJ2-5 and V is TRBV6-5, with 7 positions matching TRBD2. This CDR3 region has 17 residues. V lost 2 bases and J lost 5; bases outside the gene matches: 14. CDR1 is MNHEY, CDR2 SVGAGI, per germline. The CDR3 nucleotides read TGTGCCAGCAGTTACAGACAATTAGCGGGTGCCGCGGAGACCCAGTACTTC. This codes for CASSYRQLAGAAETQYF.

The chain is built from TRBV29-1 and TRBJ2-1; maybe TRBD2 (6 bases). Germline CDR1 and CDR2: SQVTM and ANQGSEA. The CDR3 is 13 residues long. The germline V and J ends were trimmed by 4 bases and 7 bases, with 14 bases remaining between them. The chain's CDR3 is CSVVVGSLNEQFF. The CDR3 DNA reads TGCAGCGTTGTGGTCGGGAGTTTGAATGAGCAGTTCTTC.

The V call is TRBV19, the J call TRBJ2-2; D remains ambiguous. This CDR3 region has 11 residues. CDR1 LNHDA and CDR2 SQIVND come from the germline V gene (reference sequence). Trimming shortened V by 3 bases and J by 6 bases, and 2 bases separated the two germline ends. The CDR3 nucleotides are TGTGCCAGTAGTATGGCCGGGGAGCTGTTTTTT. Translation gives CASSMAGELFF.

The J gene is TRBJ2-5, the V gene TRBV15; D might be TRBD1 or TRBD2, each matching 5 bases. Trimming shortened V by 8 bases and J by 2 bases, and 12 bases separated the two germline ends. CDR1 and CDR2 (germline): LNHNV, YYDKDF (reference sequence). There are 13 residues in the CDR3. The CDR3 sequence: CATGWDDQETQYF. CDR3 DNA sequence: TGTGCCACCGGGTGGGACGATCAAGAGACCCAGTACTTC.

In the case of this clonotype: The junction does not match germline at one end; this may be a read error. The V and J genes are TRBV3-1 and TRBJ2-7, with 8 bases aligning to TRBD1. CDR1 LGHDT and CDR2 YNNKEL come from the germline V gene (reference sequence). There are 15 residues in the CDR3. The CDR3 nucleotides are TGTGCCTGCAGCAAAAAGGTCCAGGGGGCAGGGGAGCAGTACTTC. This gives the protein CACSKKVQGAGEQYF.

There are a few counts of this clonotype. The chain carries TRBV7-9 and TRBJ2-1, with 9 positions matching TRBD2. The V and J ends lost 0 bases and 4 bases, in that order; junction bases with no gene match: 4. This CDR3 contains 16 residues. Germline CDR1 SEHNR, CDR2 FQNEAQ (reference sequence). The CDR3 region has the DNA TGTGCCAGCAGCTTAGCCGGACTAGCGAGATACAATGAGCAGTTCTTC. Protein: CASSLAGLARYNEQFF. The variable domain in full, completed from reference TRBV7-9 and TRBJ2-1, reads DTGVSQNPRHKITKRGQNVTFRCDPISEHNRLYWYRQTLGQGPEFLTYFQNEAQLEKSRLLSDRFSAERPKGSFSTLEIQRTEQGDSAMYLCASSLAGLARYNEQFFGPGTRLTVL.

This clonotype was counted ten times or more. The chain is built from TRBV12-3 or TRBV12-4 and TRBJ1-6; tentative D call: TRBD1 (5 bases). V lost 6 bases and J lost 5, with 11 bases in between. This CDR3 region has 14 residues. The CDR3: CASSTGTDNSPLHF. DNA for the CDR3: TGTGCCAGCAGCACCGGGACGGATAATTCACCCCTCCACTTT.

This clonotype was found many times. J is TRBJ2-7 and V is TRBV28; D remains ambiguous. The germline gives CDR1 MDHEN, CDR2 SYDVKM. Between the trimmed V and J ends, which lost 2 bases and 6 bases, there was a span of 11 bases. The CDR3 is 13 residues long. The CDR3 region has the DNA TGTGCCAGCAGTTTAGGGCCAGACACCGAGCAGTACGTC. Residues: CASSLGPDTEQYV.

This clonotype has just a few counts. The CDR3 region is CASSFPLTGNNEQFF. CDR3 DNA sequence: TGTGCCAGCAGTTTCCCCCTGACAGGGAACAATGAGCAGTTCTTC. This chain joins TRBV28 and TRBJ2-1, with 7 bases aligning to TRBD1. The length of the CDR3 is 15 residues. In germline, CDR1 is MDHEN, CDR2 SYDVKM. Trimming removed 3 bases from V and 5 bases from J; junction bases left unmatched: 7.